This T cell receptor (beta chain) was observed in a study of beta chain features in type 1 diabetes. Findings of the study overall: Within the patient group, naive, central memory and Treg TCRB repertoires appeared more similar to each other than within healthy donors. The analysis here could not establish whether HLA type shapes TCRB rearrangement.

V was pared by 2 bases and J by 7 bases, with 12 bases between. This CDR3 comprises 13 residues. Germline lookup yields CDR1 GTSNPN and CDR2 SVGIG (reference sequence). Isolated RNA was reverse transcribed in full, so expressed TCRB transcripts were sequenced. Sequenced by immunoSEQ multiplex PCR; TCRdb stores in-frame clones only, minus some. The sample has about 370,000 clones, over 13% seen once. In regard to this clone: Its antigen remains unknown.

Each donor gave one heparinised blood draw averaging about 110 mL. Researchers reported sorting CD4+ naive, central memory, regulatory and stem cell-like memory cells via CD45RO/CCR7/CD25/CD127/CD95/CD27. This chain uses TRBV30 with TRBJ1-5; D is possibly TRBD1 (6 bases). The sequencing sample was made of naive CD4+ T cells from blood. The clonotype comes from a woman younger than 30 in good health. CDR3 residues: CAWSLGASQPQHF. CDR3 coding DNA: TGTGCCTGGAGTTTGGGGGCGAGCCAGCCCCAGCATTTT.